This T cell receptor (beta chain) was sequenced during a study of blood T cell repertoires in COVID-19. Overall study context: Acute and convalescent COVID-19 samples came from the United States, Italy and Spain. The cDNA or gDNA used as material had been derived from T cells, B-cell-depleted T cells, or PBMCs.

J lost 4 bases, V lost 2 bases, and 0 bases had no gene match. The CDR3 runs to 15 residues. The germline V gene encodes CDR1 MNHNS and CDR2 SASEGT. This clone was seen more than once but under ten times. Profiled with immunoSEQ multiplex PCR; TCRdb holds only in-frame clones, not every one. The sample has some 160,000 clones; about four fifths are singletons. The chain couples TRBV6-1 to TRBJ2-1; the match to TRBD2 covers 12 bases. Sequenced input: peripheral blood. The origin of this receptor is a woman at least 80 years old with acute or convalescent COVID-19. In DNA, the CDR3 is TGTGCCAGCAGTGAACTAGCGGGGGGGTACAATGAGCAGTTCTTC. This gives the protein CASSELAGGYNEQFF.